This T cell receptor beta chain was retrieved from a study of T cell responses to AZD1222 COVID-19 vaccine. Whole-study context: Pooling was applied to second doses at about 4 or about 12 weeks. Study-wide results and caveats: Clonal diversity may have been underestimated in mostly white British donors. Spike as a whole was targeted by vaccine-associated CD4 TCRs, dominant at 160-218 and 743-854. Repertoires were obtained only post-peak T cell response.

The V and J ends lost 1 base and 1 base, in that order; junction bases with no gene match: 0. Per the germline V gene, CDR1 is SGHRS and CDR2 is YFSETQ. The CDR3 totals 15 residues. Produced via immunoSEQ multiplex PCR; TCRdb's table is partial and in-frame only. The table records 150,000 to 180,000 clones, roughly nine tenths of them present only once. Regarding this clone: What it recognizes is unknown.

The material was peripheral blood, obtained on day 0 of AZD1222 vaccination. This TCR derives from an adult in good health. This chain links TRBV5-1 with TRBJ2-3; 10 bases fit TRBD2. The CDR3 is CASSLTSGGTDTQYF. In DNA, the CDR3 is TGCGCCAGCAGCTTGACTAGCGGGGGCACAGATACGCAGTATTTT.